This TCR beta chain was captured by sequencing in a study of vaccination effects on CD4 cells after COVID-19 (dated by TCRdb to between 2022 and 2023). Turning to the overall study: In the ViraFEST assay, PBMC were stimulated with viral peptide pools, and TCR sequencing was then used to find antigen-specific CD4+ T cell clonotypes based on their expansion. SARS-CoV-2 spike-specific CD4+ TCR repertoires from before and after mRNA vaccination were compared in COVID-19 convalescent patients and in infection-naive vaccine recipients. Cultures from other donors in the study were sequenced using the Oncomine TCR Beta short-read assay on an Illumina iSeq 100. Roughly 1.9 million PBMC per well were cultured with approximately 10 ug/ml peptides in IMDM containing 5% human AB serum, 8.5 to 10 IU/ml IL-2 and gentamicin. Across the study, the median time from the second dose to post-vaccine sampling was 72 days (range 14 to 241). The full study included 9 to 10 COVID-19 convalescent patients and a few SARS-CoV-2-naive healthy vaccine recipients. Summary of the overall study and its limitations: Both infection-induced and vaccine-induced clones contracted markedly at late post-vaccination timepoints, which is consistent with waning T cell responses. In healthy vaccine recipients, vaccine-induced clones were almost all SARS-CoV-2 mono-reactive, with only 1 of 255 being cross-reactive with common cold coronaviruses. The study was limited by a small number of convalescent patients, and early post-infection timepoints were lacking.

After 10 days of culture, CD4+ T cells were isolated with the EasySep CD4+ T cell isolation kit. Two doses of either the BNT162b2 or the mRNA-1273 mRNA SARS-CoV-2 vaccine were administered to participants. None of the healthy vaccine recipients had a prior SARS-CoV-2 infection, which was confirmed by nucleocapsid antibody tests that came back negative both before and after vaccination. On days 3 and 7, half of the culture medium was replaced with fresh IL-2-containing medium. Unless noted otherwise, every peptide stimulation condition was grown in triplicate wells. Using Ficoll-Paque Plus gradient centrifugation, PBMC were separated from whole blood and then either used fresh or cryopreserved at -140C. The QIAamp micro DNA kit was used to extract genomic DNA from the cultured CD4+ T cells. Measured from the cysteine to the phenylalanine, the CDR3 is 11 residues long. Only the CDR3 DNA is retained, 33 bases long and in frame from the first base. Trimming takes 3 bases from V and 4 bases from J, and the germline ends sit 4 bases apart. From a lookup of the germline V gene, CDR1 and CDR2 are SGHDT and YYEEEE.

Receptors were amplified or captured by the immunoSEQ multiplex PCR assay. TCR beta CDR3 sequencing was performed on DNA from the cultured, isolated CD4+ T cells. The study's processing was this. Non-productive TCR sequences were removed, reads were trimmed to the CDR3 region, and CDR3s of at least 7 amino acids were retained. The MANAFEST web app was used to pick out antigen-specific clonotypes by comparing their expansion in peptide wells with that in reference cultures. To count as positive, a clone had to show expansion at FDR<0.05 compared with the reference and with all other wells, an odds ratio above 5, and a frequency above 0.1% in two replicate wells. A clonotype was called cross-reactive if it was significantly expanded both in SARS-CoV-2 spike wells and in at least one common cold coronavirus spike condition. CDR3 similarity was assessed by Levenshtein distance with the stringdist R package, and unrooted trees were built with ape in R 3.6.1. Imported from immuneACCESS, the table was reduced by TCRdb to in-frame sequences with V and J called. These copies leave out some clones; in studies compared against another copy, an unresolved V gene accounts for under half, and the cause of the remainder is not known. V and J calls and clone size come straight from that table; D and trimming were deduced from the DNA. Within this sample are around 69,000 clones, with under 80% of them counted one time only. The biggest ten clones account for about 2.4% of the sample.

As concerns this clone: No cognate antigen has been identified for it. Per-base qualities were not stored, and no clone one base away is much larger.

The sample in question was CD4+ T cells from PBMCs cultured without peptide, obtained after COVID-19 vaccination. This TCR came from a human donor who received a COVID-19 vaccine. This receptor chain uses TRBV5-6 and TRBJ2-5, with an unclear D gene assignment. Here the CDR3 is given as CASSSRETQYF. The nucleotide sequence reads TGTGCCAGCAGCTCTCGAGAGACCCAGTACTTC.